This T cell receptor beta chain is from a study of early T cells in non-severe SARS-CoV-2 infection. About the research overall: Bulk RNA from unsorted whole blood was sequenced; chains were unpaired.

Study-wide points: A preference for anti-spike CD8 responses marked VDJdb matching, which missed private and CD4 specificities.

Unique molecular identifiers were added to individual cDNA molecules. TCRdb used MiXCR to reprocess the 5' RACE reads, holding one entry per CDR3 protein. The sample shows 80,000 to 100,000 distinct CDR3 sequences, approximately 11% of them seen only once. This clonotype came up many times. No antigen is known for it. V dropped 1 base and J dropped 3 bases, with 10 bases sitting between them. Looked up from germline, CDR1 is SGHVS and CDR2 is FNYEAQ. The CDR3 runs 15 residues. The sequencing used whole blood, collected at baseline. The sequence was obtained from an adult who was a healthcare worker with PCR-confirmed SARS-CoV-2 infection or an uninfected control (not recorded which). This chain links TRBV7-6 with TRBJ1-5; D not resolved. As DNA, the CDR3 is TGTGCCAGCAGCTTAGATGGAGGGATCAATCAGCCCCAGCATTTT. It codes for CASSLDGGINQPQHF. The full variable domain, its missing parts supplied by reference TRBV7-6 and TRBJ1-5, is GAGVSQSPRYKVTKRGQDVALRCDPISGHVSLYWYRQALGQGPEFLTYFNYEAQQDKSGLPNDRFSAERPEGSISTLTIQRTEQRDSAMYRCASSLDGGINQPQHFGDGTRLSIL.